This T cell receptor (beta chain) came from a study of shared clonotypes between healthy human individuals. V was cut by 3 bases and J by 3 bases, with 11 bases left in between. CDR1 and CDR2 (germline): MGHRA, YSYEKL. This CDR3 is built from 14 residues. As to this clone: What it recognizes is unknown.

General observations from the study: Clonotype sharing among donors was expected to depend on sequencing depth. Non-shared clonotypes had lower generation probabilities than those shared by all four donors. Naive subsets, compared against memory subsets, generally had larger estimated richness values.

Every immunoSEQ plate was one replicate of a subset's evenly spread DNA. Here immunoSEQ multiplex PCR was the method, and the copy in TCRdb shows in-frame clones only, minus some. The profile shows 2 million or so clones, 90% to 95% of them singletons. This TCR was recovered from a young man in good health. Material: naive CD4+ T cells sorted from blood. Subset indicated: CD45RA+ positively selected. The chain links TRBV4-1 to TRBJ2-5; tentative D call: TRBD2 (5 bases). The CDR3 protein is CASSHPLEEETQYF. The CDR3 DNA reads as TGCGCCAGCAGCCATCCCCTGGAGGAAGAGACCCAGTACTTC.